These 5 T cell receptor beta chains originate from one sample sequenced in a study of beta chain features in type 1 diabetes. General study results and limits: In all four CD4+ subsets, TCRB CDR3 length was significantly, moderately reduced in type 1 diabetes.

cDNA synthesis used the whole RNA isolate, giving expressed TCRB sequences. Clones were sequenced by immunoSEQ multiplex PCR, and TCRdb holds only the in-frame ones, with some missing. The data show 680,000 or so clones, 10% to 15% seen once. No antigen has been assigned to these receptors. Source material: naive CD4+ T cells from blood. Every receptor here comes from a man younger than 30 with type 1 diabetes.

This clone was picked up a small number of times. The chain couples TRBV19 to TRBJ1-1; D call uncertain. Germline V gene lookup returns CDR1 LNHDA and CDR2 SQIVND (reference sequence). With 8 bases removed from V and 4 bases from J, the gap between germline ends came to 8 bases. CDR3 length: 11 residues. The CDR3 loop is CASRKGTEAFF. The DNA for the CDR3 is TGTGCCAGTCGTAAGGGCACTGAAGCTTTCTTT. Supplemented by reference TRBV19 and TRBJ1-1, the full variable domain reads DGGITQSPKYLFRKEGQNVTLSCEQNLNHDAMYWYRQDPGQGLRLIYYSQIVNDFQKGDIAEGYSVSREKKESFPLTVTSAQKNPTAFYLCASRKGTEAFFGQGTRLTVV.

This rearrangement joins TRBV9 to TRBJ1-2, with D possibly TRBD1 on 6 matching bases. With 4 bases removed from V and 4 bases from J, the gap between germline ends came to 11 bases. This CDR3 has 13 amino acids. The germline V gene encodes CDR1 SGDLS and CDR2 YYNGEE. The CDR3, as DNA: TGTGCCAGCAGCAGGGACACTGCCTATGGCTACACCTTC. Protein: CASSRDTAYGYTF. Complete variable domain (other parts from reference TRBV9 and TRBJ1-2): DSGVTQTPKHLITATGQRVTLRCSPRSGDLSVYWYQQSLDQGLQFLIQYYNGEERAKGNILERFSAQQFPDLHSELNLSSLELGDSALYFCASSRDTAYGYTFGSGTRLTVV.

The V gene is TRBV12-5, the J gene TRBJ1-2; D remains unclear. This CDR3 is built from 12 residues. The germline V and J ends were trimmed by 3 bases and 8 bases, with 10 bases remaining between them. The germline V gene has CDR1 LGHNT and CDR2 FRNRAP. CDR3 sequence (DNA): TGTGCTAGTGGTTTTAAAGGGTACGGCTACACCTTC. Its translation is CASGFKGYGYTF.

The V gene is TRBV19, the J gene TRBJ1-6; no firm D call. CDR1 and CDR2 (germline): LNHDA, SQIVND (reference sequence). Trimming pared 0 bases from V and 9 bases from J, leaving 6 bases between. This CDR3 has 13 amino acids. The CDR3 loop is CASSIDLRSPLHF. The CDR3 bases are TGTGCCAGTAGTATAGATCTCCGTTCACCCCTCCACTTT.

V usage is TRBV30 and J usage is TRBJ1-1; 7 bases are shared with TRBD1. Germline values: CDR1 GTSNPN, CDR2 SVGIG (reference sequence). This CDR3 has 13 residues. Trimming at V came to 5 bases and at J to 4 bases, leaving 7 bases not matched to a gene. This CDR3 reads CAWEGGAGTEAFF. The CDR3 coding sequence is TGTGCCTGGGAAGGGGGCGCCGGCACTGAAGCTTTCTTT.